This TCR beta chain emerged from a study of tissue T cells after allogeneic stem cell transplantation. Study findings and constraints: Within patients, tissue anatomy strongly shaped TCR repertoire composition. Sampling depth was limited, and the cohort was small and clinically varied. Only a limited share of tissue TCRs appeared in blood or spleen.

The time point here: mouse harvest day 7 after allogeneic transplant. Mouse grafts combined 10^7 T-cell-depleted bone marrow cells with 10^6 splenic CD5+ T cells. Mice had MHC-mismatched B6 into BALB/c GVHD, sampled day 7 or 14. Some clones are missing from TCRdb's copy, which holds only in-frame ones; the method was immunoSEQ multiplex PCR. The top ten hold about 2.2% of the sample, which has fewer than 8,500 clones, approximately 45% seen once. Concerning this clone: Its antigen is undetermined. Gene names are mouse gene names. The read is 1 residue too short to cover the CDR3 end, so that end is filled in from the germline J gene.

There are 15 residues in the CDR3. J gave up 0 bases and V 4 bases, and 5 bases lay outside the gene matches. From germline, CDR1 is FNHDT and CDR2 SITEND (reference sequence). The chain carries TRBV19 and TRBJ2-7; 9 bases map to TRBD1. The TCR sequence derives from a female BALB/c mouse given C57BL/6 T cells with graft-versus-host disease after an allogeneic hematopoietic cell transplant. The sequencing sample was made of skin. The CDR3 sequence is CASSPGTGSSYEQYF. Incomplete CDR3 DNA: TGTGCCAGCAGTCCCGGGACAGGGAGCTCCTATGAACAGTAC.